This T cell receptor beta chain was captured in a study of cytomegalovirus exposure and HLA in healthy donors. Researchers ran the PCR with 60 Vbeta and 13 Jbeta primers. The protocol was immunoSEQ multiplex PCR, while the TCRdb copy is restricted to in-frame clones and leaves out a portion. The sample holds about 110,000 clones, roughly two thirds seen once. V was clipped by 4 bases and J by 3 bases, with 9 bases between them. CDR1 and CDR2 from the germline V gene are SEHNR and FQNEAQ (reference sequence). The CDR3 sequence is 13 residues long. Sequencing used PBMCs. V usage is TRBV7-9 and J usage is TRBJ1-1, with D unresolved. This clonotype was obtained from a woman younger than 45 in good health and CMV-seronegative. Written as DNA, the CDR3 is TGTGCCAGCAGCTCCCAGGAGGACACTGAAGCTTTCTTT. Its translation: CASSSQEDTEAFF.